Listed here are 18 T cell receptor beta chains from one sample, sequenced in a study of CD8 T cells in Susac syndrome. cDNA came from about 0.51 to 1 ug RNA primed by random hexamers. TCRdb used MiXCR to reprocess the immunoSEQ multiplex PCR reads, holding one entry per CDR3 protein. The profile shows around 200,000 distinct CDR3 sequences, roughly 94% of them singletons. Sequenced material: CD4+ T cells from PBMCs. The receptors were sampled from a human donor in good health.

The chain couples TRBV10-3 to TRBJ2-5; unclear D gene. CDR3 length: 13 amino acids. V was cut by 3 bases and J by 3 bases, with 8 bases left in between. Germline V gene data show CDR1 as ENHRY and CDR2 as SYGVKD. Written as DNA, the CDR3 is TGTGCCATCAGTGACTGGCAGGAAGAGACCCAGTACTTC. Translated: CAISDWQEETQYF.

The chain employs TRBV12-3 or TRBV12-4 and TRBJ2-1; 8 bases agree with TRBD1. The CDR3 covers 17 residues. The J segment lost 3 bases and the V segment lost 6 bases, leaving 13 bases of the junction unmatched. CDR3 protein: CASSKLLPGQVYNEQFF. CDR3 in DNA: TGTGCCAGCAGCAAGTTACTACCGGGACAGGTCTACAATGAGCAGTTCTTC.

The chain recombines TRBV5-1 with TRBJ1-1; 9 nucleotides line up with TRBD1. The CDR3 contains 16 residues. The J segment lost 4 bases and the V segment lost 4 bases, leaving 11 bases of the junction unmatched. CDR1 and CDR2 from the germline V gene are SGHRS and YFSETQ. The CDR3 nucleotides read TGCGCCAGCAGCCAAAATCCCGGGACAGGGAGCACTGAAGCTTTCTTT. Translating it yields CASSQNPGTGSTEAFF.

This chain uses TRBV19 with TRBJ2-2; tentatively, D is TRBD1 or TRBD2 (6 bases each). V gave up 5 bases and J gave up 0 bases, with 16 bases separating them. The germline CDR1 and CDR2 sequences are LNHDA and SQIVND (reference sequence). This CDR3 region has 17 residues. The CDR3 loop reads CASSLRPGASNTGELFF. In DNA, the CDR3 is TGTGCCAGTAGTCTCCGTCCGGGGGCGTCGAACACCGGGGAGCTGTTTTTT.

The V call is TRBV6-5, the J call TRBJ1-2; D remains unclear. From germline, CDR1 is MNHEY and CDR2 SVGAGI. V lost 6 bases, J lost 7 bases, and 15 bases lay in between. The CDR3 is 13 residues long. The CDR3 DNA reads TGTGCCAGCAGCCGTACCCCAGAGGGTGGCTACACCTTC. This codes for CASSRTPEGGYTF.

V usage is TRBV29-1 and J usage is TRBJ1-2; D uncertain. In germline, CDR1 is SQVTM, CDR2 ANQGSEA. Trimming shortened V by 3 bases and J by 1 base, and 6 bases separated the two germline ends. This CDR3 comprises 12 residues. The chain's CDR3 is CSVDGVNYGYTF. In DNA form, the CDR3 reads TGCAGCGTTGATGGGGTTAACTATGGCTACACCTTC.

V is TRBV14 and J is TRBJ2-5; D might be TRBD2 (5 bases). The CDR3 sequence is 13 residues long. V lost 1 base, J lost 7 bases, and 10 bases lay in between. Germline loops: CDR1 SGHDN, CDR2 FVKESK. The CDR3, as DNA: TGTGCCAGCAGCCAAGTCCTTGGGAGGACCCAGTACTTC. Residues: CASSQVLGRTQYF.

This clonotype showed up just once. The CDR3 sequence is CASSPVVADTQYF. CDR3 nucleotide sequence: TGTGCCAGCTCACCAGTAGTCGCAGATACGCAGTATTTT. This chain uses TRBV18 with TRBJ2-3; D is undetermined. Germline loops: CDR1 KGHSH, CDR2 LQKENI. The CDR3 extends over 13 amino acids. V was cut by 2 bases and J by 4 bases, with 7 bases left in between.

CDR3 loop: CSATASRGFYNEQFF. CDR3 sequence (DNA): TGCAGTGCTACCGCGTCACGGGGATTCTACAATGAGCAGTTCTTC. This chain joins TRBV20-1 and TRBJ2-1; weak D call: TRBD2 (5 bases). Germline CDR1 DFQATT, CDR2 SNEGSKA (reference sequence). V was shortened by 4 bases and J by 3 bases, with 16 bases between the two germline ends. CDR3 length: 15 residues.

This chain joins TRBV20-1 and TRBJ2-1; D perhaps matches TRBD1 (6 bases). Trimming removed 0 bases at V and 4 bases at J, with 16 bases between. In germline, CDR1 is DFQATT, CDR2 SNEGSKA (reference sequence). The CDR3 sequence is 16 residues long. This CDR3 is CSARDTRQEPYNEQFF. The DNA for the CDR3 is TGCAGTGCTAGAGATACGAGACAGGAACCATACAATGAGCAGTTCTTC.

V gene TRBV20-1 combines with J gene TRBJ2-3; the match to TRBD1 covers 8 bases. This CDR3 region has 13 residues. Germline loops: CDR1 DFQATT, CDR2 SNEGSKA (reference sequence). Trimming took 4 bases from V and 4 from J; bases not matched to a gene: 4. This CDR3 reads CSAIWTGPDTQYF. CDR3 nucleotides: TGCAGTGCTATCTGGACAGGGCCAGATACGCAGTATTTT.

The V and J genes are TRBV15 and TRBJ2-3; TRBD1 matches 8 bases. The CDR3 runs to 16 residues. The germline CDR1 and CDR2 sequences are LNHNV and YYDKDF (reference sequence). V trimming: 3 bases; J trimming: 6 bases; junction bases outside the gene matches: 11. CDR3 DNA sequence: TGTGCCACCAGCAGTGTTGTGGCAGGGGGCCCGGATACGCAGTATTTT. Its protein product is CATSSVVAGGPDTQYF.

CDR3 loop: CASSPETGSEQYF. The CDR3 region has the DNA TGTGCCAGCTCACCGGAAACAGGGTCCGAGCAGTACTTC. The chain joins TRBV18 to TRBJ2-7; possibly TRBD1 for D (6 bases). The V gene lost 3 bases and the J gene lost 6 bases, with 12 bases spanning the gap. The CDR3 is 13 residues long. CDR1 is KGHSH and CDR2 is LQKENI in the germline V gene.

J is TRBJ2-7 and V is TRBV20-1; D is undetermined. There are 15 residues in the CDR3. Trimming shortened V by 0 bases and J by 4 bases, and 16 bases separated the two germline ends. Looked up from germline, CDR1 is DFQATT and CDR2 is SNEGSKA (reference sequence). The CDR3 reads CSAREVARQHYEQYF. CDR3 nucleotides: TGCAGTGCTAGAGAGGTTGCACGGCAGCATTACGAGCAGTACTTC.

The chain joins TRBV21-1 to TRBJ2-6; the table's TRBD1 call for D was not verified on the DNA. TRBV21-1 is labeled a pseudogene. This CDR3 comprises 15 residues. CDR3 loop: CASSKAHGAGDVLTF. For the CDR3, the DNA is TGTGCCAGCAGCAAAGCCCATGGAGCCGGGGACGTCCTGACTTTC.

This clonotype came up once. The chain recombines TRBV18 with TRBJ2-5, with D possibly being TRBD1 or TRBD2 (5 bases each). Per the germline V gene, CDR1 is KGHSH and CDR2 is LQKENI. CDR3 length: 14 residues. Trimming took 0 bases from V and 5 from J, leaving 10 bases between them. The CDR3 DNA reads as TGTGCCAGCTCACCACCGTATGGGGACGAGACCCAGTACTTC. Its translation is CASSPPYGDETQYF.

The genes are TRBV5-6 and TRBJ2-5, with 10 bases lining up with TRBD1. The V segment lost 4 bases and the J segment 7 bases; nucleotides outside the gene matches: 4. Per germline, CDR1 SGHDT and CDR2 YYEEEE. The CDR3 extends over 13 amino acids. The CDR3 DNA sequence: TGTGCCAGCAGCCTCAGGACAGGGGGGACCCAGTACTTC. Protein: CASSLRTGGTQYF.

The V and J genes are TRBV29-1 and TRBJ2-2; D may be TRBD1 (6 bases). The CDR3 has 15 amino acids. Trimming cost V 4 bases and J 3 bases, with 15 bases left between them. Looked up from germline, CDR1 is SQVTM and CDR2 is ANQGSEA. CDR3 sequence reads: CSVGTGAGDTGELFF. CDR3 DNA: TGCAGCGTTGGGACCGGGGCAGGGGACACCGGGGAGCTGTTTTTT.